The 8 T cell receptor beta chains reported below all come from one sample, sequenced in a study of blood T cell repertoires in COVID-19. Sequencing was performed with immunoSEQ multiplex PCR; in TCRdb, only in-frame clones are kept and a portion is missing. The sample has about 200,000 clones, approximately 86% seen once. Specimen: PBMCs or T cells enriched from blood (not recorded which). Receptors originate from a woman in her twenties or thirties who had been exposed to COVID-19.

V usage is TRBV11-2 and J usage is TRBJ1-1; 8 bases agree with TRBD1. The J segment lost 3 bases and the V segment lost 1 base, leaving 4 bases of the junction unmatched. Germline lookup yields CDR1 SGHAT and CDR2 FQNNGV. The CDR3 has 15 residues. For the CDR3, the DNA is TGTGCCAGCAGCTTAGCATCAGGGGGCCACACTGAAGCTTTCTTT. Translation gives CASSLASGGHTEAFF.

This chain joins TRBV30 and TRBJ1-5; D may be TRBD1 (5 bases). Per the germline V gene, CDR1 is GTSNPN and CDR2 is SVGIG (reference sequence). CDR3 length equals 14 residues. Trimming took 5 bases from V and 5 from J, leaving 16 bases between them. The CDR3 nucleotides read TGTGCCTGGTCGGGGACTTCGAGGGATCAGCCCCAGCATTTT. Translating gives CAWSGTSRDQPQHF.

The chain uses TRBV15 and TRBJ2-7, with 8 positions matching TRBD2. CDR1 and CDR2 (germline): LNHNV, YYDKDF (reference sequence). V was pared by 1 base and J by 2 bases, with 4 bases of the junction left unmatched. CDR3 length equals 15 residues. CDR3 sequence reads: CATSRGRGAPYEQYF. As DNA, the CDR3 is TGTGCCACCAGCAGAGGGCGGGGGGCCCCCTACGAGCAGTACTTC.

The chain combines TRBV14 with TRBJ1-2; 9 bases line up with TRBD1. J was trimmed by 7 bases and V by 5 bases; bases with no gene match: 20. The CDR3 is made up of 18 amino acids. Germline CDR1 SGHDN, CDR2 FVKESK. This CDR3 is CASSDHGDWDRVFSGYTF. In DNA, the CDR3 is TGTGCCAGCAGCGATCACGGGGATTGGGACAGGGTTTTTTCTGGCTACACCTTC.

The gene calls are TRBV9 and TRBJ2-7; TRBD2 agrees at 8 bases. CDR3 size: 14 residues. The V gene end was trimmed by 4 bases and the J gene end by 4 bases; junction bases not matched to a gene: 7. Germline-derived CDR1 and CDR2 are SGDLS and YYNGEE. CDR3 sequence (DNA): TGTGCCAGCAGCCCCGGGGGGGGAGGGTACGAGCAGTACTTC. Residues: CASSPGGGGYEQYF.

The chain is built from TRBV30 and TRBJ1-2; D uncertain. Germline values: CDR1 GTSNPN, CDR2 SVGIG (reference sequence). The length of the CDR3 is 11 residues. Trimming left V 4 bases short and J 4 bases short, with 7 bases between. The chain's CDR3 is CAWIWAYGYTF. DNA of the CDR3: TGTGCCTGGATATGGGCCTATGGCTACACCTTC. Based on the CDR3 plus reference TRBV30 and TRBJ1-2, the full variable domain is SQTIHQWPATLVQPVGSPLSLECTVEGTSNPNLYWYRQAAGRGLQLLFYSVGIGQISSEVPQNLSASRPQDRQFILSSKKLLLSDSGFYLCAWIWAYGYTFGSGTRLTVV.

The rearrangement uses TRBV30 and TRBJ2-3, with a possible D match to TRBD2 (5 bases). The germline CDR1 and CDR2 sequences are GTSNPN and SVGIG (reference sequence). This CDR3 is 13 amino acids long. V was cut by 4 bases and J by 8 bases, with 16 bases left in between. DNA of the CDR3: TGTGCCTGGAATCCTGTACTAGTAGGTACGCAGTATTTT. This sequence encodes CAWNPVLVGTQYF.

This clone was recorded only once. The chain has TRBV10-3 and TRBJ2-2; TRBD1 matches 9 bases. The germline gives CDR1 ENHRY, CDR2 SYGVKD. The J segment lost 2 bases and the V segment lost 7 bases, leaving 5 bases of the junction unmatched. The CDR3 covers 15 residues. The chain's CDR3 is CAIKPGQGNTGELFF. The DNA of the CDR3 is TGTGCCATCAAACCGGGACAGGGCAACACCGGGGAGCTGTTTTTT.